A single sample gave rise to the 14 T cell receptor beta chains below, sequenced in a study of blood T cell repertoires in COVID-19. Libraries were prepared by immunoSEQ multiplex PCR; TCRdb keeps only in-frame clonotypes and omits some of them. The profile shows 150,000 to 200,000 clones, about 84% of them singletons. The sequenced sample consisted of PBMCs or T cells enriched from blood (not recorded which). Receptors were obtained from a man aged 45-60 years who had recovered from COVID-19.

J is TRBJ2-1 and V is TRBV11-3; TRBD2 agrees at 9 bases. This CDR3 has 18 residues. Unmatched junction bases numbered 18, after V lost 5 bases and J lost 7 bases. Per germline, CDR1 SGHNT and CDR2 YENEEA. Here the CDR3 DNA reads TGTGCCAGCAGCCGCCGCGATAGCGGGGGCTTAATTAGGAATGAGCAGTTCTTC. Translating gives CASSRRDSGGLIRNEQFF.

The chain couples TRBV19 to TRBJ1-5, with 10 bases lining up with TRBD1. The CDR3 runs 16 residues. Germline trimming cut 6 bases from V and 3 bases from J; bases unmatched to any gene: 8. CDR1 is LNHDA and CDR2 is SQIVND in the germline V gene (reference sequence). This CDR3 reads CASRRDRGVFNQPQHF. Written as DNA, the CDR3 is TGTGCCAGTAGGAGGGACAGGGGAGTGTTCAATCAGCCCCAGCATTTT.

The chain uses TRBV4-2 and TRBJ1-1, with a weak D call TRBD1 (5 bases). The length of the CDR3 is 14 residues. The germline V gene encodes CDR1 LGHNA and CDR2 YNFKEQ. V lost 4 bases and J 1 base, leaving 10 bases between the germline ends. CDR3 nucleotide sequence: TGTGCCAGCAGCCGCCAGGGTGGGAACACTGAAGCTTTCTTT. Encoded protein: CASSRQGGNTEAFF.

V and J are TRBV19 and TRBJ1-5; the D gene is possibly TRBD1 (5 bases). Per germline, CDR1 LNHDA and CDR2 SQIVND (reference sequence). Trimming stripped 2 bases from V and 2 bases from J, with 16 bases between. The CDR3 runs to 17 residues. The CDR3: CASSIRSVREGNQPQHF. The CDR3 nucleotides are TGTGCCAGTAGTATACGGTCCGTCAGGGAGGGCAATCAGCCCCAGCATTTT.

The chain recombines TRBV6-2 or TRBV6-3 with TRBJ2-4; 11 bases are shared with TRBD1. J lost 9 bases, V lost 5 bases, and 3 bases had no gene match. Germline assignment: CDR1 MNHEY and CDR2 SVGEGT. The CDR3 length is 13 residues. DNA for the CDR3: TGTGCCAGCAGTCTCGGGACAGGGGGCATTCAGTACTTC. This gives the protein CASSLGTGGIQYF.

V is TRBV11-2 and J is TRBJ2-3; D is unclear. Trimming stripped 5 bases from V and 6 bases from J, with 9 bases between. Looked up from germline, CDR1 is SGHAT and CDR2 is FQNNGV. This CDR3 region has 12 residues. The CDR3, as DNA: TGTGCCAGCAGCCGGGTAATGGATACGCAGTATTTT. Protein product: CASSRVMDTQYF.

J is TRBJ1-2 and V is TRBV27; TRBD1 matches at 9 bases. V trimming: 4 bases; J trimming: 6 bases; junction bases outside the gene matches: 6. Germline-derived CDR1 and CDR2 are MNHEY and SMNVEV (reference sequence). The CDR3 totals 14 residues. In nucleotides, the CDR3 is TGTGCCAGCAGTTCTCAACAGGGGGCGGATGGCTACACCTTC. It yields the protein CASSSQQGADGYTF.

The chain combines TRBV9 with TRBJ1-3, with TRBD1 matching over 10 bases. In germline, CDR1 is SGDLS, CDR2 YYNGEE. The CDR3 totals 18 residues. V was clipped by 4 bases and J by 1 base; unmatched bases: 11. The CDR3 region is CASSPWDRGEFSGNTIYF. In DNA form, the CDR3 reads TGTGCCAGCAGCCCATGGGACAGGGGAGAATTTTCTGGAAACACCATATATTTT.

The rearrangement uses TRBV28 and TRBJ1-2; the match to TRBD1 covers 8 bases. From germline, CDR1 is MDHEN and CDR2 SYDVKM. Germline trimming cut 2 bases from V and 4 bases from J; bases unmatched to any gene: 18. The CDR3 sequence is 19 residues long. CDR3 nucleotides: TGTGCCAGCAGTTTACCCCCGGCAGGGGGCCGAGGATCAATCTATGGCTACACCTTC. The encoded protein is CASSLPPAGGRGSIYGYTF.

This sequence joins TRBV28 and TRBJ2-7; TRBD1 is a possible D gene (6 bases). Germline V lookup: CDR1 MDHEN, CDR2 SYDVKM. The CDR3 has 14 amino acids. Trimming removed 8 bases from V and 3 bases from J, with 17 bases in between. CDR3 amino acids: CASHMSRGSYEQYF. The CDR3 nucleotides read TGTGCCAGCCACATGAGTAGGGGGAGCTACGAGCAGTACTTC.

The CDR3 here is CASSFTTSGGNTGELFF. The CDR3, as DNA: TGTGCCAGCAGCTTCACGACTAGCGGGGGGAACACCGGGGAGCTGTTTTTT. J is TRBJ2-2 and V is TRBV7-8; the match to TRBD2 covers 12 bases. Per germline, CDR1 SGHVS and CDR2 FQNEAQ. CDR3 length equals 17 residues. The junction had 3 bases not matched to a gene; V was cut back by 3 bases and J by 1 base.

The chain has TRBV3-1 (or the pseudogene TRBV3-2) and TRBJ1-6, with 11 positions matching TRBD1. CDR3 size: 16 residues. V was clipped by 3 bases and J by 8 bases; unmatched bases: 6. CDR1 and CDR2 (germline): LGHDT, YNNKEL (reference sequence). The CDR3: CASSHPRTGGDSPLHF. DNA for the CDR3: TGTGCCAGCAGCCACCCCCGGACAGGGGGCGATTCACCCCTCCACTTT.

This clone was recorded at least ten times. The genes are TRBV18 and TRBJ2-5; TRBD1 matches 7 bases. There are 15 residues in the CDR3. Trimming removed 6 bases from V and 7 bases from J; junction bases left unmatched: 14. Germline CDR1 KGHSH, CDR2 LQKENI. CDR3 protein: CASSLTGTAPGTQYF. The CDR3, as DNA: TGTGCCAGCTCCCTAACCGGGACAGCCCCAGGGACCCAGTACTTC.

The chain recombines TRBV5-1 with TRBJ2-1, with TRBD2 identical over 9 bases. The CDR3 spans 16 residues. The J segment lost 8 bases and the V segment lost 0 bases, leaving 9 bases of the junction unmatched. Germline values: CDR1 SGHRS, CDR2 YFSETQ. CDR3 loop: CASSLVGRGGLDEQFF. Written as DNA, the CDR3 is TGCGCCAGCAGCTTGGTTGGGCGGGGGGGGTTGGATGAGCAGTTCTTC.